These T cell receptor beta chains were read from a single sample in a study of cytomegalovirus exposure and HLA in healthy donors. TCRdb keeps only in-frame clones here, not all; method: immunoSEQ multiplex PCR. This table holds 230,000 or so clones, around 90% found once. Sequenced: PBMCs. The origin of the receptors is a girl aged 2 to 10 in good health and CMV-seronegative. The CDR3 runs from the conserved cysteine through the conserved F or W. The D gene is left open where the match is weak. For some rows the clone size is stated as once, few or many, or as a class when expanded; others skip it.

>TRBV15|TRBJ2-7|TRBD2|NA|18
CATSSPLTSLAGVYEQYF
TGTGCCACCAGCAGCCCACTTACCTCTCTAGCGGGGGTGTACGAGCAGTACTTC
>TRBV5-4|TRBJ1-6|NA|NA|14
CASSLASVNSPLHF
TGTGCCAGCAGCTTGGCCAGCGTTAATTCACCCCTCCACTTT
>TRBV30|TRBJ1-1|NA|NA|12
CAWSHAPSEAFF
TGTGCCTGGAGTCACGCGCCCTCTGAAGCTTTCTTT
>TRBV4-2|TRBJ2-1|NA|NA|17
CASSQDEGGLIDNEQFF
TGTGCCAGCAGCCAAGATGAAGGAGGGCTGATAGACAATGAGCAGTTCTTC
>TRBV7-9|TRBJ2-2|NA|NA|12
CASSTFAGELFF
TGTGCCAGCAGCACATTCGCCGGGGAGCTGTTTTTT
>TRBV9|TRBJ1-2|TRBD1|NA|19
CASSDPRGDRGDSNYGYTF
TGTGCCAGCAGCGACCCGAGGGGGGACAGGGGAGATTCTAACTATGGCTACACCTTC
>TRBV19|TRBJ2-7|NA|NA|14
CASRNDRSSYEQYF
TGTGCCAGTAGAAATGACAGGAGCTCCTACGAGCAGTACTTC
>TRBV20-1|TRBJ1-1|NA|NA|10
CSATDTEAFF
TGCAGCGCGACAGACACTGAAGCTTTCTTT
>TRBV6-6|TRBJ1-1|NA|once|11
CASMGPAEAFF
TGTGCCAGCATGGGGCCCGCTGAAGCTTTCTTT
>TRBV2|TRBJ1-6|NA|NA|16
CASSDRGVDYNSPLHF
TGTGCCAGCAGTGATAGGGGTGTCGATTATAATTCACCCCTCCACTTT
>TRBV5-4|TRBJ2-1|TRBD2|NA|16
CASSGNLAGGRNEQFF
TGTGCCAGCAGCGGCAACCTAGCGGGAGGTAGGAATGAGCAGTTCTTC
>TRBV9|TRBJ1-1|NA|NA|13
CASSLRHNTEAFF
TGTGCCAGCAGCCTCCGACACAACACTGAAGCTTTCTTT
>TRBV7-2|TRBJ1-6|NA|NA|15
CASSQSGLSDSPLHF
TGTGCCAGCAGCCAATCGGGACTGTCCGATTCACCCCTCCACTTT
>TRBV19|TRBJ1-1|NA|NA|17
CASSIRLDAGGNTEAFF
TGTGCCAGTAGTATTAGGCTGGACGCGGGAGGGAACACTGAAGCTTTCTTT
>TRBV28|TRBJ1-5|NA|NA|13
CASSSRLNQPQHF
TGTGCCAGCAGTTCCAGGTTGAACCAGCCCCAGCATTTT
>TRBV7-7|TRBJ2-1|TRBD2|NA|14
CASSLVAGGNEQFF
TGTGCTAGCAGCTTAGTAGCGGGGGGCAATGAGCAGTTCTTC
>TRBV14|TRBJ2-7|TRBD1|once|15
CASSQPGQGRYEQYF
TGTGCCAGCAGCCAGCCAGGACAGGGCCGGTACGAGCAGTACTTC
>TRBV6-1|TRBJ2-5|TRBD1|NA|14
CASSEDRGHETQYF
TGTGCCAGCAGTGAAGACAGGGGGCACGAGACCCAGTACTTC
>TRBV5-1|TRBJ1-1|NA|NA|16
CASSLAGPGRNTEAFF
TGCGCCAGCAGCTTGGCGGGCCCTGGGAGGAACACTGAAGCTTTCTTT
>TRBV5-1|TRBJ1-1|NA|NA|13
CASSPTSNTEAFF
TGCGCCAGCAGCCCGACATCGAACACTGAAGCTTTCTTT
>TRBV7-3|TRBJ2-2|NA|NA|16
CASSLNLGGHTGELFF
TGTGCCAGCAGCCTCAATTTGGGGGGGCACACCGGGGAGCTGTTTTTT
>TRBV5-6|TRBJ2-7|NA|NA|15
CASSLEGREIYEQYF
TGTGCCAGCAGCTTGGAAGGCAGGGAAATTTACGAGCAGTACTTC
>TRBV28|TRBJ1-1|NA|NA|15
CASSVIPDSYTEAFF
TGTGCCAGCAGTGTCATACCGGACAGCTACACTGAAGCTTTCTTT
>TRBV12-5|TRBJ1-2|TRBD1|once|15
CASGLPTGEVYGYTF
TGTGCTAGTGGTTTACCGACAGGGGAGGTCTATGGCTACACCTTC
>TRBV7-8|TRBJ2-3|TRBD2|NA|15
CASSNPSGGTDTQYF
TGTGCCAGCAGCAACCCTAGCGGGGGCACAGATACGCAGTATTTT
>TRBV5-1|TRBJ1-3|NA|NA|16
CASSLLGARSGNTIYF
TGCGCCAGCAGCTTGCTTGGGGCCCGCTCTGGAAACACCATATATTTT
>TRBV4-1|TRBJ2-7|NA|NA|13
CASSLERSYEQYF
TGCGCCAGCAGCCTAGAACGCTCCTACGAGCAGTACTTC
>TRBV2|TRBJ1-4|TRBD1|NA|13
CAGRTGNNEKLFF
TGTGCCGGGCGGACAGGGAATAATGAAAAACTGTTTTTT
>TRBV27|TRBJ2-7|NA|NA|13
CASSPGKTYEQYF
TGTGCCAGCAGCCCCGGGAAAACCTACGAGCAGTACTTC
>TRBV12-5|TRBJ2-1|TRBD2|NA|15
CASGRLAVYYNEQFF
TGTGCTAGTGGACGTCTAGCGGTTTATTACAATGAGCAGTTCTTC
>TRBV5-1|TRBJ2-1|TRBD2|NA|16
CASSWTSGGGNNEQFF
TGCGCCAGCAGCTGGACTAGCGGGGGGGGAAACAATGAGCAGTTCTTC
>TRBV7-2|TRBJ2-7|TRBD2|once|18
CASSSLALAGGLPYEQYF
TGTGCCAGCAGCTCCCTGGCGCTAGCGGGGGGGCTCCCCTACGAGCAGTACTTC
>TRBV7-6|TRBJ2-1|TRBD1|NA|15
CASSLGQGGYNEQFF
TGTGCCAGCAGCTTAGGACAGGGGGGGTACAATGAGCAGTTCTTC
>TRBV27|TRBJ2-7|TRBD2|NA|18
CASSLRRLAGSVSYEQYF
TGTGCCAGCAGTTTACGCAGACTAGCGGGATCCGTTTCCTACGAGCAGTACTTC
>TRBV28|TRBJ1-4|NA|NA|13
CASSPLGGEKLFF
TGTGCCAGCAGTCCCCTTGGAGGCGAAAAACTGTTTTTT
>TRBV11-2|TRBJ1-1|NA|NA|15
CASSLGSGLNTEAFF
TGTGCCAGCAGCTTAGGATCAGGTCTGAACACTGAAGCTTTCTTT
>TRBV18|TRBJ2-3|TRBD2|NA|14
CASSPSGARDTQYF
TGTGCCAGCTCTCCTAGCGGGGCCCGTGATACGCAGTATTTT
>TRBV10-1|TRBJ1-6|NA|NA|14
CASSEDRVNSPLHF
TGCGCCAGCAGTGAGGATCGGGTTAATTCACCCCTCCACTTT
>TRBV30|TRBJ2-3|NA|NA|14
CAWSVTKSTDTQYF
TGTGCCTGGAGTGTCACAAAAAGCACAGATACGCAGTATTTT
>TRBV5-1|TRBJ2-1|TRBD2|NA|15
CATQQETSGINEQFF
TGCGCCACCCAACAAGAGACTAGCGGGATAAATGAGCAGTTCTTC
>TRBV14|TRBJ2-1|TRBD2|NA|15
CASSLSGSSYNEQFF
TGTGCCAGCAGCCTGAGCGGGAGCTCCTACAATGAGCAGTTCTTC
>TRBV28|TRBJ1-2|TRBD1|NA|15
CASRSPGQGDVGYTF
TGTGCCAGCAGGAGCCCAGGGCAGGGGGACGTTGGCTACACCTTC
>TRBV7-3|TRBJ2-2|NA|NA|15
CASSPRGVEAGELFF
TGTGCCAGCAGCCCCCGAGGAGTTGAGGCCGGGGAGCTGTTTTTT
>TRBV6-4|TRBJ2-7|TRBD2|NA|16
CASSDSGSGSRYEQYF
TGTGCCAGCAGTGACTCGGGGAGCGGGAGTCGGTACGAGCAGTACTTC
>TRBV5-1|TRBJ2-1|TRBD2|NA|17
CASSLASGRAGYNEQFF
TGCGCCAGCAGCTTAGCTAGCGGGAGGGCTGGCTACAATGAGCAGTTCTTC